The present TCR beta chain was sequenced within a study of blood T cell repertoires in COVID-19. Exposed participants came across a COVID-19 case within 2 weeks before study entry. This CDR3 has 15 amino acids. From germline, CDR1 is LGHDT and CDR2 YNNKEL (reference sequence). Losses at the gene ends were 3 bases for V and 5 bases for J; bases not matched to a gene: 8. TCRdb's copy holds only in-frame clones and misses some; the assay was immunoSEQ multiplex PCR. The data hold around 270,000 clones, with over 70% observed a single time. This chain joins TRBV3-1 (or the pseudogene TRBV3-2) and TRBJ2-5; 8 bases map to TRBD1. This TCR came from a woman in her forties who had been exposed to COVID-19. The sample was PBMCs or T cells enriched from blood (not recorded which). CDR3 sequence reads: CASSQWTGFMETQYF. The CDR3 nucleotides read TGTGCCAGCAGCCAGTGGACAGGGTTCATGGAGACCCAGTACTTC.